Each of the 25 T cell receptor beta chains below was sequenced from the same sample in a study of beta chain features in type 1 diabetes. Investigators reverse transcribed all isolated RNA, so they sequenced expressed TCRB transcripts. Profiled with immunoSEQ multiplex PCR; TCRdb holds only in-frame clones, not every one. This sample has some 270,000 clones; 7% to 9% occur once, and the top ten carry under 1.3%. The sample comprised central memory CD4+ T cells from blood. The source of these receptors is a woman aged 18-29 years in good health.

V is TRBV7-9 and J is TRBJ1-1, with D tentatively TRBD1 (6 bases). V was cut by 10 bases and J by 10 bases, with 28 bases left in between. The germline V gene encodes CDR1 SEHNR and CDR2 FQNEAQ (reference sequence). The CDR3 length is 15 residues. The CDR3 DNA reads as TGTGCCACCAACCAACTGAAGGGGGGTCCTTTCCGAGCTTTCTTT. Translating it yields CATNQLKGGPFRAFF.

This clone was seen a few times. The CDR3 nucleotides read TGTGCCAGCAGTTACTCGATTGACCAGCCTGGCTACACCTTC. Its protein product is CASSYSIDQPGYTF. The chain is built from TRBV6-6 and TRBJ1-2, with D uncertain. Germline CDR1 reads MNHNY; CDR2 reads SVGAGI (reference sequence). This CDR3 is built from 14 residues. Trimming pared 0 bases from V and 7 bases from J, leaving 12 bases between.

This clone was picked up a small number of times. This sequence joins TRBV20-1 and TRBJ2-3, with D unclear. This CDR3 has 11 amino acids. V dropped 4 bases and J dropped 6 bases, with 8 bases sitting between them. CDR1 DFQATT and CDR2 SNEGSKA come from the germline V gene (reference sequence). CDR3 bases: TGCAGTGCTAAGCGCCTGGATACGCAGTATTTT. This translates into CSAKRLDTQYF.

In this sample, this clone turned up a few times. The chain recombines TRBV18 with TRBJ2-3; possibly TRBD1 or TRBD2 for D (6 bases each). V lost 3 bases to trimming and J lost 6 bases, with 19 bases between them. CDR3 length: 16 residues. In germline, CDR1 is KGHSH, CDR2 LQKENI. The CDR3 nucleotides read TGTGCCAGCTCACCGCGGATGGGGGGCCTTTTGGATACGCAGTATTTT. This translates into CASSPRMGGLLDTQYF.

This clone was counted a few times. The chain has TRBV6-5 and TRBJ2-3; D gene unclear. The germline V gene encodes CDR1 MNHEY and CDR2 SVGAGI. Trimming removed 4 bases from V and 3 bases from J, with 5 bases in between. This CDR3 region has 12 residues. The CDR3 protein is CASSSQTDTQYF. Here the CDR3 DNA reads TGTGCCAGCAGTTCACAGACAGATACGCAGTATTTT.

This clone was seen a handful of times. The junction departs from the called germline gene at one end, perhaps through a read error. V usage is TRBV7-7 and J usage is TRBJ2-5; 7 bases match TRBD1. From germline, CDR1 is SSHAT and CDR2 FNYEAQ (reference sequence). The CDR3 consists of 15 residues. The CDR3, as DNA: TGTGCTAGCAGCTTAGGACAGGCCGTAAAAGAGACCCAGTACTTC. Protein product: CASSLGQAVKETQYF.

The J gene is TRBJ2-5, the V gene TRBV28, with a possible D match to TRBD2 (6 bases). Trimming removed 6 bases from V and 2 bases from J, with 16 bases in between. Germline V gene sequence: CDR1 MDHEN, CDR2 SYDVKM. There are 15 residues in the CDR3. The CDR3 sequence is CASRKPLAGQETQYF. In DNA, the CDR3 is TGTGCCAGCAGGAAACCCCTTGCGGGGCAAGAGACCCAGTACTTC.

V is TRBV30 and J is TRBJ1-2, with no clear D. The CDR3 spans 12 residues. CDR1 is GTSNPN and CDR2 is SVGIG in the germline V gene (reference sequence). Trimming took off 3 bases at V and 5 bases at J, with 10 bases between the two ends. Here the CDR3 DNA reads TGTGCCTGGAGGGGAGGGAATTATGGCTACACCTTC. It is translated as CAWRGGNYGYTF.

This clone was seen only a few times. Other DNA sequences in this sample translate to the same CDR3. The genes are TRBV7-2 and TRBJ2-1, with D maybe TRBD2 (6 bases). The CDR3 spans 17 residues. Per germline, CDR1 SGHTA and CDR2 FQGNSA. Trimming took off 1 base at V and 0 bases at J, with 13 bases between the two ends. The CDR3 DNA reads TGTGCCAGCAGCTTAGTCGGGACTGGTCACTCCTACAATGAGCAGTTCTTC. This codes for CASSLVGTGHSYNEQFF. The whole variable domain, remainder taken from reference TRBV7-2 and TRBJ2-1, is GAGVSQSPSNKVTEKGKDVELRCDPISGHTALYWYRQSLGQGLEFLIYFQGNSAPDKSGLPSDRFSAERTGGSVSTLTIQRTQQEDSAVYLCASSLVGTGHSYNEQFFGPGTRLTVL.

This clone was counted only a few times. The V call is TRBV6-1, the J call TRBJ2-7, with D unresolved. V lost 1 base to trimming and J lost 2 bases, with 12 bases between them. Germline loops: CDR1 MNHNS, CDR2 SASEGT. CDR3 length equals 15 residues. CDR3 coding DNA: TGTGCCAGCAGTGAAGGGTCTGGTCTCACCTACGAGCAGTACGTC. This gives the protein CASSEGSGLTYEQYV.

This clone appeared a few times. The chain has TRBV5-4 and TRBJ2-5; D perhaps matches TRBD2 (6 bases). V was clipped by 4 bases and J by 2 bases, with 18 bases between them. Germline CDR1 reads SGHNT; CDR2 reads YYREEE (reference sequence). This CDR3 comprises 16 residues. The CDR3 nucleotides are TGTGCCAGCAGCCCAGAGCGGGCCAGGCGTCAAGAGACCCAGTACTTC. It yields the protein CASSPERARRQETQYF.

This clone showed up just a few times. V gene TRBV30 combines with J gene TRBJ1-2; 7 nucleotides agree with TRBD1. The germline CDR1 and CDR2 sequences are GTSNPN and SVGIG (reference sequence). Trimming cost V 0 bases and J 1 base; bases outside gene matches: 11. The CDR3 is made up of 17 amino acids. The CDR3 DNA reads TGTGCCTGGAGTGTACCCACAGGGGCGCAGTTTAACTATGGCTACACCTTC. Amino acid sequence: CAWSVPTGAQFNYGYTF.

This clone occurred many times. V is TRBV25-1 and J is TRBJ2-7; 9 bases line up with TRBD1. The J segment lost 2 bases and the V segment lost 8 bases, leaving 7 bases of the junction unmatched. The CDR3 sequence is 14 residues long. CDR1 and CDR2 from the germline V gene are MGHDK and SYGVNS. The CDR3 DNA reads as TGTGCCAGCGGAAAGGACAGGGGACCCTACGAGCAGTACTTC. Translated: CASGKDRGPYEQYF.

This clone showed up many times. V usage is TRBV30 and J usage is TRBJ2-7; maybe TRBD1 (6 bases). The germline V gene encodes CDR1 GTSNPN and CDR2 SVGIG (reference sequence). The CDR3 totals 12 residues. The V gene lost 3 bases and the J gene lost 4 bases, with 10 bases spanning the gap. The CDR3 region is CAWSDRTYEQYF. Here the CDR3 DNA reads TGTGCCTGGAGCGACAGGACGTACGAGCAGTACTTC.

This sequence joins TRBV5-1 and TRBJ1-5; tentative D call: TRBD1 (6 bases). The V gene lost 4 bases and the J gene lost 3 bases, with 11 bases spanning the gap. Germline CDR1 is SGHRS and CDR2 is YFSETQ. CDR3 length: 14 residues. DNA for the CDR3: TGCGCCAGCAGCCCGGGACACCTCAATCAGCCCCAGCATTTT. Translated, it gives CASSPGHLNQPQHF.

The table lists this clone with many counts. The CDR3 DNA follows: TGTGCCAGCAGTTACGGGTACGGGAACACTGAAGCTTTCTTT. Its protein product is CASSYGYGNTEAFF. The V call is TRBV6-6, the J call TRBJ1-1; D is uncertain. The germline CDR1 and CDR2 sequences are MNHNY and SVGAGI (reference sequence). The length of the CDR3 is 14 residues. Trimming stripped 2 bases from V and 1 base from J, with 8 bases between.

This clone was recorded a few times. The chain is built from TRBV7-2 and TRBJ1-2; D ambiguous. V lost 3 bases, J lost 10 bases, and 15 bases lay in between. Germline V gene data show CDR1 as SGHTA and CDR2 as FQGNSA. This CDR3 comprises 13 residues. The CDR3 region is CASSFASRSSYTF. The CDR3 region has the DNA TGTGCCAGCAGCTTCGCCTCGCGGAGTTCCTACACCTTC.

J is TRBJ2-7 and V is TRBV6-5; 11 nucleotides line up with TRBD2. CDR3 size: 15 residues. The V segment lost 5 bases and the J segment 4 bases; nucleotides outside the gene matches: 7. The germline CDR1 and CDR2 sequences are MNHEY and SVGAGI. For the CDR3, the DNA is TGTGCCAGCAGTACCGTAGCGGGAGGGGTATACGAGCAGTACTTC. Its translation is CASSTVAGGVYEQYF.

This clone was detected only a few times. The CDR3 is CASSPRHGGGQETQYF. The CDR3, as DNA: TGCGCCAGCAGCCCCCGCCATGGGGGGGGGCAAGAGACCCAGTACTTC. This chain uses TRBV4-3 with TRBJ2-5; 7 nucleotides match TRBD2. This CDR3 is built from 16 residues. V trimming: 4 bases; J trimming: 2 bases; junction bases outside the gene matches: 10. Germline CDR1 LGHNA, CDR2 YSLEER.

Only a few counts were recorded for this clone. The chain recombines TRBV7-3 with TRBJ2-3, with TRBD1 matching over 8 bases. This CDR3 has 16 residues. Per germline, CDR1 SGHTA and CDR2 FQGTGA. Trimming at V came to 5 bases and at J to 4 bases, leaving 11 bases not matched to a gene. CDR3 nucleotides: TGTGCCAGCAGCATCCACGGAACAGGGGGTGCAGATACGCAGTATTTT. Translating it yields CASSIHGTGGADTQYF.

This clone was counted only a few times. V gene TRBV29-1 combines with J gene TRBJ2-1; 8 bases map to TRBD2. V was pared by 0 bases and J by 16 bases, with 8 bases of the junction left unmatched. This CDR3 contains 12 residues. Germline V gene lookup returns CDR1 SQVTM and CDR2 ANQGSEA. This chain's CDR3 is CSVEDLGTSHFF. CDR3 coding DNA: TGCAGCGTTGAAGATCTAGGGACTAGTCACTTCTTC.

This clone was recorded many times. The rearrangement links TRBV27 to TRBJ2-3, with D uncertain. This CDR3 has 15 amino acids. Looked up from germline, CDR1 is MNHEY and CDR2 is SMNVEV (reference sequence). Trimming shortened V by 7 bases and J by 0 bases, and 14 bases separated the two germline ends. In DNA, the CDR3 is TGTGCCAGCACCCCGACTTTATCTAGCACAGATACGCAGTATTTT. Residues: CASTPTLSSTDTQYF.

The gene calls are TRBV11-3 and TRBJ2-3; D perhaps matches TRBD2 (6 bases). The CDR3 runs to 14 residues. V lost 5 bases and J 0 bases, leaving 9 bases between the germline ends. Per the germline V gene, CDR1 is SGHNT and CDR2 is YENEEA. CDR3 sequence reads: CASSPRGSTDTQYF. The CDR3 bases are TGTGCCAGCAGCCCCCGGGGGAGCACAGATACGCAGTATTTT.

The chain recombines TRBV7-3 with TRBJ2-5; 7 bases agree with TRBD2. With V trimmed by 5 bases and J by 4 bases, 7 bases remained unmatched. The V gene's germline CDR1 is SGHTA and CDR2 FQGTGA. The CDR3 has 14 amino acids. The CDR3 sequence is CASSPDPGGETQYF. The CDR3 bases are TGTGCCAGCAGCCCTGACCCGGGAGGAGAGACCCAGTACTTC. The full variable domain, completed using reference TRBV7-3 and TRBJ2-5, is GAGVSQTPSNKVTEKGKYVELRCDPISGHTALYWYRQSLGQGPEFLIYFQGTGAADDSGLPNDRFFAVRPEGSVSTLKIQRTERGDSAVYLCASSPDPGGETQYFGPGTRLLVL.

The chain carries TRBV30 and TRBJ1-2, with TRBD1 as a possible D gene (6 bases). CDR3 size: 12 residues. CDR1 GTSNPN and CDR2 SVGIG come from the germline V gene (reference sequence). The germline V and J ends were trimmed by 5 bases and 5 bases, with 12 bases remaining between them. In DNA, the CDR3 is TGTGCCTGGGGCAGGGGAATGTATGGCTACACCTTC. It yields the protein CAWGRGMYGYTF.